This T cell receptor beta chain derives from a study of CD8+ T cells in alopecia areata. Germline assignment: CDR1 SNHLY and CDR2 FYNNEI. The CDR3 sequence is 13 residues long. On this clone itself: The antigen remains unidentified. One junction end disagrees with the germline gene, perhaps due to a read error.

Following extraction, RNA underwent reverse transcription to cDNA, which served as the sequencing template. The table came from immunoSEQ multiplex PCR; TCRdb's copy has only in-frame clones and leaves some out. The data contain over 90,000 clones, around 50% of them seen just once; the ten biggest clones take up around 10%. Study outcomes and limitations: TCR sharing across patients was less clear than in mice, possibly HLA-related.

The source of this sequence is a human donor in good health. The chain carries TRBV2 and TRBJ1-2, with TRBD1 identical over 7 bases. Sequencing input: CD4+ T cells sorted from blood. The CDR3 nucleotides read TGCGTTGGACAGGACGCCTCAAACTATGGCTACACCTTC. It yields the protein CVGQDASNYGYTF.